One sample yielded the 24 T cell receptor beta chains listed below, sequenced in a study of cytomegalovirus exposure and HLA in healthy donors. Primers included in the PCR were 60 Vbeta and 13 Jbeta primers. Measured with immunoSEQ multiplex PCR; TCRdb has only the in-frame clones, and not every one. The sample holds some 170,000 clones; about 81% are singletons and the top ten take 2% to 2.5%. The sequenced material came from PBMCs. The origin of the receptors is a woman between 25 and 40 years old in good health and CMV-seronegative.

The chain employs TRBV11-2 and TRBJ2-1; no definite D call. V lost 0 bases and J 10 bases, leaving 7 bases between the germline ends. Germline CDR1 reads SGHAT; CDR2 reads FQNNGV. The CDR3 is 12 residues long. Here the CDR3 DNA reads TGTGCCAGCAGCTTAGAACGCAGGGAGCAGTTCTTC. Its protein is CASSLERREQFF.

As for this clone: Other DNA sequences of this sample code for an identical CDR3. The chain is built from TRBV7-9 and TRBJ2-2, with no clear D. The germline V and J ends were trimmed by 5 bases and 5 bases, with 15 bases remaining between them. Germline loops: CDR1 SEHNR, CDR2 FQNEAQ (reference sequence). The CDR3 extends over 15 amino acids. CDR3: CASSVGSFGTGELFF. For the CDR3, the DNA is TGTGCCAGCAGCGTAGGATCCTTCGGTACCGGGGAGCTGTTTTTT. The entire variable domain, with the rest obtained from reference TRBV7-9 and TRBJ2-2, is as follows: DTGVSQNPRHKITKRGQNVTFRCDPISEHNRLYWYRQTLGQGPEFLTYFQNEAQLEKSRLLSDRFSAERPKGSFSTLEIQRTEQGDSAMYLCASSVGSFGTGELFFGEGSRLTVL.

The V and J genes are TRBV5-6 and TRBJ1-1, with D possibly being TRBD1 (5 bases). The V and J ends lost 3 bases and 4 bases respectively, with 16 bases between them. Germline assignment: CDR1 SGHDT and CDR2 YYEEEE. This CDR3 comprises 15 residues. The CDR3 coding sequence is TGTGCCAGCAGCTCCACCGCAGGGAAGGTCACTGAAGCTTTCTTT. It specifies CASSSTAGKVTEAFF.

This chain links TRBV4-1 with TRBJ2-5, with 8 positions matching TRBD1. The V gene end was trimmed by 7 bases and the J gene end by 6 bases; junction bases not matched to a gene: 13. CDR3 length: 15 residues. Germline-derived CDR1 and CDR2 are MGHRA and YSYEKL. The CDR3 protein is CASTPTWTGLQTQYF. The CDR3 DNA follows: TGCGCCAGCACCCCCACCTGGACAGGGCTTCAGACCCAGTACTTC.

DNA of the CDR3: TGTGCCAGCAGCTCTCTAACAGGGACCGAACAGTTCTTC. Translation gives CASSSLTGTEQFF. The rearrangement uses TRBV7-3 and TRBJ2-1; D possibly corresponds to TRBD1 (6 bases). Per germline, CDR1 SGHTA and CDR2 FQGTGA. V was pared by 4 bases and J by 13 bases, with 17 bases between. This CDR3 region has 13 residues.

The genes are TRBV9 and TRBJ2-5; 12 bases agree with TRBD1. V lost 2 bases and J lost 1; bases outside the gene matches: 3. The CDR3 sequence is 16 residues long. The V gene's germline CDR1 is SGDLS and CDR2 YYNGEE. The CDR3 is CASSVGTGGFQETQYF. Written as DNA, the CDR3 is TGTGCCAGCAGCGTCGGGACAGGGGGCTTCCAAGAGACCCAGTACTTC.

CDR3 sequence reads: CASSPLGVGETQYF. The CDR3 nucleotides are TGTGCCAGCAGCCCACTAGGAGTGGGAGAGACCCAGTACTTC. The chain links TRBV7-9 to TRBJ2-5; tentatively, D is TRBD2 (5 bases). The CDR3 length is 14 residues. Germline assignment: CDR1 SEHNR and CDR2 FQNEAQ (reference sequence). The germline V and J ends were trimmed by 5 bases and 4 bases, with 14 bases remaining between them.

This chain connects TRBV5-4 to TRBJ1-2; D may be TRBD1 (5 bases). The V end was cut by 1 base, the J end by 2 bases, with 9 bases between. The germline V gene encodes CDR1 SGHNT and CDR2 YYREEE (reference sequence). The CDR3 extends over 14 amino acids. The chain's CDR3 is CASSLSAGNYGYTF. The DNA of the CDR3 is TGTGCCAGCAGCTTGAGTGCAGGGAACTATGGCTACACCTTC.

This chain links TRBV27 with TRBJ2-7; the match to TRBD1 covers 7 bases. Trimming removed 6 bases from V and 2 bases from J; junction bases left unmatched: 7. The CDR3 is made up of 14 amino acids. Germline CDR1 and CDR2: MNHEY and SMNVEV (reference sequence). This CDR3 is CASSPQGEPYEQYF. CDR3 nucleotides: TGTGCCAGCAGCCCTCAGGGGGAGCCCTACGAGCAGTACTTC.

The CDR3: CASSLKASGYYNEQFF. The DNA of the CDR3 is TGCGCCAGCAGCTTGAAGGCTAGCGGGTATTACAATGAGCAGTTCTTC. This rearrangement joins TRBV5-1 to TRBJ2-1, with 8 bases fitting TRBD2. The V gene's germline CDR1 is SGHRS and CDR2 YFSETQ. J was trimmed by 4 bases and V by 1 base; bases with no gene match: 7. The CDR3 has 16 residues.

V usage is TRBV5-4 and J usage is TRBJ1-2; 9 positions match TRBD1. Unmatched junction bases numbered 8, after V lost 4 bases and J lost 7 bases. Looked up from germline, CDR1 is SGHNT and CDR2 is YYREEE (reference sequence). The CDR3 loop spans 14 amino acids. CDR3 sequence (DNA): TGTGCCAGCAGCCCCTCCGGGACAGGGTCTGGCTACACCTTC. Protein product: CASSPSGTGSGYTF. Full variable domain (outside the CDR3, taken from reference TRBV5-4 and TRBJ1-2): ETGVTQSPTHLIKTRGQQVTLRCSSQSGHNTVSWYQQALGQGPQFIFQYYREEENGRGNFPPRFSGLQFPNYSSELNVNALELDDSALYLCASSPSGTGSGYTFGSGTRLTVV.

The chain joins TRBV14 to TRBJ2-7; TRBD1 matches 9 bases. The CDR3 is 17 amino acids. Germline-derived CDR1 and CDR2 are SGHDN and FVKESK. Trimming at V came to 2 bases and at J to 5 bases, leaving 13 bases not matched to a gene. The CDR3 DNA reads TGTGCCAGCAGCCAAAAACCCACCGGGACAGGGCGCCACGAGCAGTACTTC. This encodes CASSQKPTGTGRHEQYF.

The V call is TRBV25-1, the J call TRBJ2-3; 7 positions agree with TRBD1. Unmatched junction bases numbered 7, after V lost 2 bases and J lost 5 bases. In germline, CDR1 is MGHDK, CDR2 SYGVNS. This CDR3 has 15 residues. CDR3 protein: CASSEIEGAKDTQYF. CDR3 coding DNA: TGTGCCAGCAGTGAAATCGAGGGGGCCAAAGATACGCAGTATTTT.

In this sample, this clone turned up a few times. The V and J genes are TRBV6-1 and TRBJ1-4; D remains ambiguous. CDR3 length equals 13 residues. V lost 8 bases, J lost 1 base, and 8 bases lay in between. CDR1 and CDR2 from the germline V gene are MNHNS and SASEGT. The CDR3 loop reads CASLDRTNEKLFF. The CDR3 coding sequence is TGTGCCAGCCTCGATAGAACTAATGAAAAACTGTTTTTT.

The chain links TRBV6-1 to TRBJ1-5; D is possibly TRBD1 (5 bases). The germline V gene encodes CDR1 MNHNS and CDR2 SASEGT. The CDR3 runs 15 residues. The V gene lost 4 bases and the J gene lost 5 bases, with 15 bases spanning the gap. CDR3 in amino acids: CASSGGDSAHQPQHF. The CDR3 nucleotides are TGTGCCAGCAGTGGGGGGGATTCCGCGCATCAGCCCCAGCATTTT.

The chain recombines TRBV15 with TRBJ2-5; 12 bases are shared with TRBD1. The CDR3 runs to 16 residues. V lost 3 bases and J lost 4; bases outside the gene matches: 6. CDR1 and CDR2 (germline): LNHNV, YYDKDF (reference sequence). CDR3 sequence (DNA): TGTGCCACCAGCAGCGGGGACAGGGGGCAAGGAGAGACCCAGTACTTC. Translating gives CATSSGDRGQGETQYF. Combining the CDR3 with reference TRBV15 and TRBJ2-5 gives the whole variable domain DAMVIQNPRYQVTQFGKPVTLSCSQTLNHNVMYWYQQKSSQAPKLLFHYYDKDFNNEADTPDNFQSRRPNTSFCFLDIRSPGLGDTAMYLCATSSGDRGQGETQYFGPGTRLLVL.

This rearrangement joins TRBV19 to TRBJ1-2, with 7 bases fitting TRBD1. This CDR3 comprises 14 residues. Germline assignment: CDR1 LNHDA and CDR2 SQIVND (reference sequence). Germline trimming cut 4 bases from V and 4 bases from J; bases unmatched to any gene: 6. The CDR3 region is CASSTGTVSYGYTF. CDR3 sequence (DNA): TGTGCCAGTAGTACTGGGACAGTGAGCTATGGCTACACCTTC.

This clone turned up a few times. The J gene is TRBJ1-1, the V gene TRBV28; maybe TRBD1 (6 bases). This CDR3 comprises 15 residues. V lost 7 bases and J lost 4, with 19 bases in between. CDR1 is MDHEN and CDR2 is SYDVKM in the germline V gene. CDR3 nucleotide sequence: TGTGCCAGCAAGACACAGGGCTTAGGTACCACTGAAGCTTTCTTT. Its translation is CASKTQGLGTTEAFF.

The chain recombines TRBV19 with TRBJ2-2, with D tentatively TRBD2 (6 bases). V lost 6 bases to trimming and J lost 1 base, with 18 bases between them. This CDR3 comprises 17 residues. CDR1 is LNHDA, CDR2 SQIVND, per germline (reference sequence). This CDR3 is CASSHLDGTENTGELFF. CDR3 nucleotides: TGTGCCAGTAGCCACCTTGACGGGACTGAGAACACCGGGGAGCTGTTTTTT.

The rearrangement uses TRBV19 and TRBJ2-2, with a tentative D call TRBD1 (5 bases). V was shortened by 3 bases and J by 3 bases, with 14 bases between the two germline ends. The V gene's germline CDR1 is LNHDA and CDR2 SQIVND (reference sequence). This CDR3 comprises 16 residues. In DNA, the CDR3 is TGTGCCAGTAGTATTGGGGCCCAGGGTTACACCGGGGAGCTGTTTTTT. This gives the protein CASSIGAQGYTGELFF.

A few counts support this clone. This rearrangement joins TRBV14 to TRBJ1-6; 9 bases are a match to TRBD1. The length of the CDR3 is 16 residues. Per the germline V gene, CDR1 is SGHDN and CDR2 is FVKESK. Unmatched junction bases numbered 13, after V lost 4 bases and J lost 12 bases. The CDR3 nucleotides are TGTGCCAGCAGCCTTTCCCGGGACAGGGCTTCCCGACCCCTCCACTTT. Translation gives CASSLSRDRASRPLHF. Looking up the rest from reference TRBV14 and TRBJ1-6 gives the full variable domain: EAGVTQFPSHSVIEKGQTVTLRCDPISGHDNLYWYRRVMGKEIKFLLHFVKESKQDESGMPNNRFLAERTGGTYSTLKVQPAELEDSGVYFCASSLSRDRASRPLHFGNGTRLTVT.

DNA of the CDR3: TGTGCCAGCAGTTACGGGCCAGGGGCCAGCACAGATACGCAGTATTTT. Residues: CASSYGPGASTDTQYF. The rearrangement links TRBV6-6 to TRBJ2-3, with D perhaps TRBD1 (6 bases). Germline V gives CDR1 MNHNY, CDR2 SVGAGI (reference sequence). V was clipped by 2 bases and J by 0 bases, with 12 bases between them. The CDR3 contains 16 residues.

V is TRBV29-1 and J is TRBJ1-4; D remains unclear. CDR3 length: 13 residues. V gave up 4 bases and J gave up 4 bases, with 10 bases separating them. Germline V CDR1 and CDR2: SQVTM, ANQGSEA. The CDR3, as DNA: TGCAGCGTTGTCAGGCAGCTTAATGAAAAACTGTTTTTT. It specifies CSVVRQLNEKLFF.

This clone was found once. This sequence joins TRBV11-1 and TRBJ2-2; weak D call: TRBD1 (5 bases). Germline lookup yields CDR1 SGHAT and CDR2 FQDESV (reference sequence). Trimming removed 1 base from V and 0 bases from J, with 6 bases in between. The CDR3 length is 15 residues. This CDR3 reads CASSLGGANTGELFF. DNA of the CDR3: TGTGCCAGCAGCTTAGGGGGCGCGAACACCGGGGAGCTGTTTTTT.